This T cell receptor (beta chain) was sequenced for a study of cytomegalovirus exposure and HLA in healthy donors. Remarks on this clone: The target antigen is unknown.

With V trimmed by 5 bases and J by 9 bases, 4 bases remained unmatched. The CDR3 consists of 14 residues. CDR1 is LNHDA, CDR2 SQIVND, per germline (reference sequence). Researchers ran the PCR with 60 Vbeta and 13 Jbeta primers. Libraries were prepared by immunoSEQ multiplex PCR; TCRdb keeps only in-frame clonotypes and omits some of them. Seen here are around 120,000 clones, about three quarters observed once, and the top ten hold 2.7%. Study-wide points: With later analysis, a missense DCLRE1C variant became linked to TCR beta V- and J-gene trimming. Later analysis identified several of the most significant clusters that appeared linked to common viral pathogens. In an earlier analysis, in 587 donors, most V segments appeared productive either ~87% or ~30% of the time.

Donors sampled were nominally healthy, though unrecorded immune exposures were likely. Input material: PBMCs. This sequence was found in a woman aged 40 to 50 in good health and CMV-seropositive. This chain connects TRBV19 to TRBJ1-6; 10 nucleotides agree with TRBD1. As DNA, the CDR3 is TGTGCCAGTAGTCCCGGGACAGGGGTTTCACCCCTCCACTTT. Amino acid sequence: CASSPGTGVSPLHF.